Listed below are T cell receptor beta chains from one sample, sequenced in a study of CD4 T cells in relation to SARS-CoV-2 and coronaviruses. No cognate antigen is known for these TCRs. Measured with immunoSEQ multiplex PCR; TCRdb has only the in-frame clones, and not every one. The profile shows approximately 41,000 clones, over 75% of them singletons. The material sequenced was naive CD4+ T cells from PBMCs, cultured in vitro. These receptors all come from an adult with COVID-19. Each CDR3 is given with its conserved first and last residue. A D gene is named only where the DNA matches it firmly. Clone size, where shown, is once, few, many, or a class for clones that have expanded.

TRBJ1-5	NA	NA	13	TRBV30	TGTGCCTGGAGTTATAGAGGCAATCAGCCCCAGCATTTT	CAWSYRGNQPQHF
TRBJ2-7	NA	TRBD2	15	TRBV10-3	TGTGCCATCAAGAGAGGACTAGCGGGACCCTACGAGCAGTACTTC	CAIKRGLAGPYEQYF
TRBJ2-5	NA	NA	16	TRBV30	TGTGCCTGGAGTCTGAAGGGGACAAAGAGATCGGAGACCCAGTACTTC	CAWSLKGTKRSETQYF
TRBJ2-5	NA	TRBD1	16	TRBV4-1	TGCGCCAGCAGCCGCTTAGCCGGGACAGCTCAAGAGACCCAGTACTTC	CASSRLAGTAQETQYF
TRBJ2-1	NA	TRBD2	18	TRBV28	TGTGCCAGCAGTTTCAACTGGGGAGCGGGAGGTACCTACAATGAGCAGTTCTTC	CASSFNWGAGGTYNEQFF
TRBJ1-1	NA	NA	14	TRBV5-1	TGCGCCAGCAGCTTAGACATGCTAAACACTGAAGCTTTCTTT	CASSLDMLNTEAFF
TRBJ1-3	once	NA	16	TRBV28	TGTGCCAGCACATCCGCCGGGACTACCTTGGGAAACACCATATATTTT	CASTSAGTTLGNTIYF
TRBJ1-6	NA	TRBD1	18	TRBV4-3	TGCGCCAGCAGCCCCTCAGGCGGGACAGGGGGATATGTGTCACCCCTCCACTTT	CASSPSGGTGGYVSPLHF
TRBJ1-2	NA	TRBD1	13	TRBV12-3/TRBV12-4	TGTGCCAGCAGTCGGACAGGGAGTACTGGCTACACCTTC	CASSRTGSTGYTF
TRBJ2-7	NA	TRBD2	15	TRBV5-3	TGTGCCAGAAGATTAACTAGCGGATATTACTACGAGCAGTACTTC	CARRLTSGYYYEQYF
TRBJ2-3	NA	TRBD2	16	TRBV15	TGTGCCACCAGCAGAGTAGCGGGAGGGCCAGGGGATACGCAGTATTTT	CATSRVAGGPGDTQYF
TRBJ2-5	NA	NA	15	TRBV6-5	TGTGCCAGCAACAAAGGGGGAGGGGGGCCAGGGACCCAGTACTTC	CASNKGGGGPGTQYF
TRBJ2-4	NA	NA	11	TRBV20-1	TGCAGTGCCGGACAGTCGGTCATTCAGTACTTC	CSAGQSVIQYF
TRBJ1-4	NA	NA	16	TRBV6-1	TGTGCCAGCAGTGCTGAGCAGGGGAGGGCTAATGAAAAACTGTTTTTT	CASSAEQGRANEKLFF
TRBJ1-4	few	NA	14	TRBV2	TGTGCCAGCAAAGGGTCACAGGGTCGGGAAAAACTGTTTTTT	CASKGSQGREKLFF
TRBJ2-7	NA	NA	15	TRBV28	TGTGCCAGCAGCTTACCGTTGGGGGGAACCAACGAGCAGTACTTC	CASSLPLGGTNEQYF
TRBJ2-4	NA	NA	18	TRBV9	TGTGCCAGCAGCCCCATAAATCTTCCCGGGTTGGGCAAAAACATTCAGTACTTC	CASSPINLPGLGKNIQYF
TRBJ1-1	NA	NA	15	TRBV6-2/TRBV6-3	TGTGCCAGCAGTTACGTTTTTCTGCCTGACACTGAAGCTTTCTTT	CASSYVFLPDTEAFF
TRBJ2-3	NA	NA	15	TRBV5-6	TGTGCCAGCAGCTTCAATAGAAGGCTTCCAGATACGCAGTATTTT	CASSFNRRLPDTQYF
TRBJ2-5	NA	NA	14	TRBV6-6	TGTGCCAGCAGATCTCTTAGGGGGTTGGAGACCCAGTACTTC	CASRSLRGLETQYF
TRBJ1-2	NA	NA	14	TRBV30	TGTGCCTGGAGTGTAGGGTGGAGTCACTATGGCTACACCTTC	CAWSVGWSHYGYTF
TRBJ2-5	NA	NA	13	TRBV6-4	TGTGCCAGCAGTGAGGAGGGAGGCGAGACCCAGTACTTC	CASSEEGGETQYF
TRBJ1-5	NA	TRBD1	16	TRBV7-9	TGTGCCAGCAGCCGAGGACAGGGGGAGCGCAATCAGCCCCAGCATTTT	CASSRGQGERNQPQHF
TRBJ1-1	NA	NA	16	TRBV10-3	TGTGCCATCAGGCCTCGATCTGGACAGAGTTACACTGAAGCTTTCTTT	CAIRPRSGQSYTEAFF
TRBJ2-7	once	TRBD1	16	TRBV3-1/TRBV3-2	TGTGCCAGCAGCCAGAACGAAGGGGACAGGAGGGACGAGCAGTACTTC	CASSQNEGDRRDEQYF
TRBJ2-3	NA	NA	14	TRBV10-1	TGCGCCAGCAGTGGGCGAGTCTCAGCAGATACGCAGTATTTT	CASSGRVSADTQYF
TRBJ2-7	NA	NA	15	TRBV5-1	TGCGCCAGCAGCTCGACGGGACGCCCCTCCTACGAGCAGTACTTC	CASSSTGRPSYEQYF
TRBJ2-7	NA	NA	13	TRBV3-1/TRBV3-2	TGTGCCAGCAGCCACAGGGACCTTTGGGAGCAGTACTTC	CASSHRDLWEQYF
TRBJ2-2	NA	NA	13	TRBV11-1	TGTGCCAGCAGCTCCGATTACGCCGGGGAGCTGTTTTTT	CASSSDYAGELFF
TRBJ2-1	NA	TRBD1	18	TRBV4-3	TGCGCCAGCAGCCAAGATACACTAGACAGGGTTTTTTACAATGAGCAGTTCTTC	CASSQDTLDRVFYNEQFF
TRBJ2-6	NA	NA	15	TRBV20-1	TGCAGTGCTAGTTTATTTGACTCTGGGGCCAACGTCCTGACTTTC	CSASLFDSGANVLTF
TRBJ1-6	once	TRBD1	14	TRBV5-4	TGTGCCAGCAGCTGGGACAGGGGTAATTCACCCCTCCACTTT	CASSWDRGNSPLHF
TRBJ2-7	once	TRBD1	13	TRBV6-5	TGTGCCAGCGGCCGGGACAGCTCCTACGAGCAGTACTTC	CASGRDSSYEQYF
TRBJ2-1	NA	NA	13	TRBV29-1	TGCAGCGTCGCTCGGTTGGGCGGAGGAGAGCAGTTCTTC	CSVARLGGGEQFF
TRBJ2-7	NA	TRBD2	14	TRBV28	TGTGCCAGCAGTTCTGGCGGGAGTCGTTACGAGCAGTACTTC	CASSSGGSRYEQYF
TRBJ2-1	NA	NA	12	TRBV9	TGTGCCAGCAGCCTGAATTGGGGTGAGCAGTTCTTC	CASSLNWGEQFF
TRBJ2-7	NA	NA	14	TRBV18	TGTGCCAGCTCAGCGGCCAGGGCCTCCTACGAGCAGTACTTC	CASSAARASYEQYF
TRBJ1-6	NA	NA	18	TRBV9	TGTGCCAGCAGCGTAGACGCCCCGGGCAGGGGTTTTAATTCACCCCTCCACTTT	CASSVDAPGRGFNSPLHF
TRBJ2-7	medium-sized	TRBD2	16	TRBV6-1	TGTGCCAGCAGTGAGTGGACTAGCGGGGTTACCTACGAGCAGTACTTC	CASSEWTSGVTYEQYF
TRBJ2-3	NA	NA	12	TRBV7-2	TGTGCCAGCAGCTTATTTCAAGATACGCAGTATTTT	CASSLFQDTQYF
TRBJ2-5	once	NA	15	TRBV7-9	TGTGCCAGCAGCTTAGGCACCAGGGTCCAGGAGACCCAGTACTTC	CASSLGTRVQETQYF
TRBJ2-2	NA	NA	14	TRBV7-9	TGTGCCAGCAGCGTGGGCTCGAACACCGGGGAGCTGTTTTTT	CASSVGSNTGELFF
TRBJ2-1	NA	TRBD2	15	TRBV27	TGTGCCAGCAGTAACAGCGGGAGCTCCTACAATGAGCAGTTCTTC	CASSNSGSSYNEQFF
TRBJ2-4	NA	NA	12	TRBV27	TGTGCCAGCGGATTAGCCAAAAACATTCAGTACTTC	CASGLAKNIQYF
TRBJ2-2	once	NA	13	TRBV7-2	TGTGCCAGCAGCTTAATGGGGATCCGGGAGCTGTTTTTT	CASSLMGIRELFF
TRBJ2-2	few	NA	16	TRBV10-3	TGTGCCATCAGCTGGAGCCACACCGCGAACACCGGGGAGCTGTTTTTT	CAISWSHTANTGELFF
TRBJ2-5	few	NA	14	TRBV5-4	TGTGCCAGCAGCTTGGGGCAGGGCCAAGAGACCCAGTACTTC	CASSLGQGQETQYF
TRBJ2-5	NA	TRBD1	14	TRBV7-2	TGTGCCAGCAGCATGAACCGGGACAGAGAGACCCAGTACTTC	CASSMNRDRETQYF
TRBJ2-1	NA	NA	16	TRBV29-1	TGCAGCGTTGAAGATCCTGAGCGTAGCTCCTACAATGAGCAGTTCTTC	CSVEDPERSSYNEQFF
TRBJ2-7	once	NA	15	TRBV6-6	TGTGCCAGCAGTTACCAAACCCAAAGCTCCTACGAGCAGTACTTC	CASSYQTQSSYEQYF
TRBJ2-2	NA	TRBD1	16	TRBV6-4	TGTGCCAGCAGTGACTCGAGAGGGGGCGACACCGGGGAGCTGTTTTTT	CASSDSRGGDTGELFF
TRBJ1-2	NA	NA	15	TRBV7-3	TGTGCCAGCAGCTTAGCACCCGATTCTAACTATGGCTACACCTTC	CASSLAPDSNYGYTF
TRBJ2-1	once	NA	14	TRBV5-1	TGCGCCAGCAGCACATACGGGACAAACAATGAGCAGTTCTTC	CASSTYGTNNEQFF
TRBJ2-5	once	NA	16	TRBV7-6	TGTGCCAGCAGAACCCTGGGCGGACCTGGTCAAGAGACCCAGTACTTC	CASRTLGGPGQETQYF
TRBJ2-7	NA	TRBD1	14	TRBV7-2	TGTGCCAGCAGCGCAACAGGGGTCTCCTCTGAACAGTACTTC	CASSATGVSSEQYF
TRBJ1-2	NA	NA	16	TRBV3-1/TRBV3-2	TGTGCCAGCAGGCCGGGACCTCAGTACCCTAACTATGGCTACACCTTC	CASRPGPQYPNYGYTF
TRBJ2-5	NA	NA	18	TRBV11-3	TGTGCCAGCAGCTTAGACGCTCGGCTGTCGGGACACCAAGAGACCCAGTACTTC	CASSLDARLSGHQETQYF
TRBJ1-6	NA	NA	16	TRBV3-1/TRBV3-2	TGTGCCAGCAGCCACTCACCAGGATCCGTCAATTCACCCCTCCACTTT	CASSHSPGSVNSPLHF